This record covers a single TCR beta chain. Its antigen specificity is not known. Within one base of it there is no much larger clone, and no base qualities were kept. Trimming at the junction amounts to 3 bases on V and 4 bases on J, and the germline ends lie 13 bases apart. The CDR3 spans 14 residues, from the cysteine through the phenylalanine. Just CDR3 DNA is preserved here, 42 bases in frame from base 1. Via the germline V gene (reference sequence), CDR1 is LNHDA and CDR2 SQIVND. Donors were patients with limited-stage small-cell lung cancer who underwent surgical resection in Hangzhou, China, between about 2008 and 2020. Every donor underwent upfront surgery with no preoperative chemotherapy or radiotherapy, and no donor received immunotherapy either before or after surgery. Each of the 15 to 20 patients in the sequenced cohort was a smoker or a heavy second-hand smoker. Adjacent normal lung was collected at least 2 cm from the tumor margin and was confirmed morphologically free of malignant cells by two pathologists. To characterize heterogeneity of the T cell repertoire, the study applied multi-region TCR-beta sequencing to resected limited-stage small-cell lung cancers and to tumor-adjacent lung tissue. The AllPrep DNA/RNA FFPE Kit (Qiagen) was used to extract genomic DNA from the FFPE tissue.

This entry belongs to a study of T cells and copy number aberrations in small-cell lung cancer (dated by TCRdb to the early 2020s). Regarding the study in general: Whole-exome sequencing of the same tumor regions was paired with TCR repertoire sequencing so that T cell metrics could be related to mutations and copy number aberrations. Tumor TCR data were available for around 17 patients, and approximately 15 patients had TCR data from both tumor and normal tissue.

Using multiplexed V- and J-gene primers, the immunoSEQ hsTCRB Kit amplified TCR-beta CDR3 regions from genomic DNA. Unique DNA barcodes were added in a second PCR, and the samples were pooled together with a negative control and a positive control. Pooled TCR-beta libraries were sequenced on an Illumina MiSeq with a 150-cycle paired-end protocol. The paper's processing steps were these. Adaptive Biotechnologies processed the raw sequencing data and produced a report containing normalized, annotated TCR-beta repertoires. To compute T-cell density, TCR-beta templates were normalized to usable DNA, with usable DNA estimated through amplification of housekeeping genes. Richness was the count of unique rearrangements, and clonality was defined as 1 minus Pielou's evenness. Held by TCRdb, this immuneACCESS table contains in-frame sequences only and omits some clones. Under half of the omission traces to an unresolved V gene where checked; the cause of the rest is unknown. V, J and clone size derive from that table, while D and trimming were established from the DNA sequence. The sample table lists around 1,600 clones, 83% of them with a count of one. Around 7% of the sample is in the top ten clones.

The study at large found these results: All specimens were formalin-fixed paraffin-embedded tissue, which is known to introduce sequencing artifacts. Compared with adjacent lung tissue, tumors showed lower T-cell density, richness and clonality, although the density difference was not significant. The study was limited by a small sample size because surgical resection is uncommon in small-cell lung cancer, and the findings require validation.

The sequencing input was normal tissue next to the tumor. This chain joins TRBV19 to TRBJ2-7, with the identity of the D gene unclear. This TCR derives from a man between 60 and 75 years old with small cell lung cancer. The CDR3 region: CASSMKVDGYEQYF. The nucleotide sequence is TGTGCCAGTAGTATGAAGGTGGATGGTTACGAGCAGTACTTC.